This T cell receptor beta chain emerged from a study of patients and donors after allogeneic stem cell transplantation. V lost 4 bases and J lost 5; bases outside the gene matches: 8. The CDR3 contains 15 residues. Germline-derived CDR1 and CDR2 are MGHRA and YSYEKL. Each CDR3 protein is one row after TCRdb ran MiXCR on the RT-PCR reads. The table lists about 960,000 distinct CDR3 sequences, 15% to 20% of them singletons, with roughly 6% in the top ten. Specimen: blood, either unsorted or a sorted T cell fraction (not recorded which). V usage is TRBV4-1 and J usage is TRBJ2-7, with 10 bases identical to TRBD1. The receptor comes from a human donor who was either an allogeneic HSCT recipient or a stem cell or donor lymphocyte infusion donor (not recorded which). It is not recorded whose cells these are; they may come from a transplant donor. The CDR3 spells CASSRLGQGFHEQYF. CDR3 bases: TGCGCCAGCAGCCGACTGGGACAGGGGTTCCACGAGCAGTACTTC.